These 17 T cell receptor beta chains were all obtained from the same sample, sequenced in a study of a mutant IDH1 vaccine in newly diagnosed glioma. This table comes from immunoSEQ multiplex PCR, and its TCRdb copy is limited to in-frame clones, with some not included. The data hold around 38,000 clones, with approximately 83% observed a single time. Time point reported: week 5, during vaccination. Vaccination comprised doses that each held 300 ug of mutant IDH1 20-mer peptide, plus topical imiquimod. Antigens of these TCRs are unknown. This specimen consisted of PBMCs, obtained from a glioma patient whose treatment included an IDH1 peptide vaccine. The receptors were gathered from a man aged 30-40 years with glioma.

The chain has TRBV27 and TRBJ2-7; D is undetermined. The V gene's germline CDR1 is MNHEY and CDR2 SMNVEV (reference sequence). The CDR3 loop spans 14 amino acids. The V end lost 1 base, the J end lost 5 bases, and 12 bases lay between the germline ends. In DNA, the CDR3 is TGTGCCAGCAGTTTATTTAGTAGGAGAGACGAGCAGTACTTC. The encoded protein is CASSLFSRRDEQYF.

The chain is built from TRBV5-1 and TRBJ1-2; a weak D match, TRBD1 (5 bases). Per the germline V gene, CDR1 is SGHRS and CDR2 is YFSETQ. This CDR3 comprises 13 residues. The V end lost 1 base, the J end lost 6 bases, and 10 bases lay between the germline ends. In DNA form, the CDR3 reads TGCGCCAGCAGCTTGTCCAGGGAAGATGGCTACACCTTC. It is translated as CASSLSREDGYTF.

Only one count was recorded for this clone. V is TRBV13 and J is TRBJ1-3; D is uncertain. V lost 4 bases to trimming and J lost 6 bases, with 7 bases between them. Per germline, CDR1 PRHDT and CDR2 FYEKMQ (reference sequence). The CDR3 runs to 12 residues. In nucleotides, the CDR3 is TGTGCCAGCAGCTCCAAAGAAAACACCATATATTTT. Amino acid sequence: CASSSKENTIYF. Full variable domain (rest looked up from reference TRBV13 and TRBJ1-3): AAGVIQSPRHLIKEKRETATLKCYPIPRHDTVYWYQQGPGQDPQFLISFYEKMQSDKGSIPDRFSAQQFSDYHSELNMSSLELGDSALYFCASSSKENTIYFGEGSWLTVV.

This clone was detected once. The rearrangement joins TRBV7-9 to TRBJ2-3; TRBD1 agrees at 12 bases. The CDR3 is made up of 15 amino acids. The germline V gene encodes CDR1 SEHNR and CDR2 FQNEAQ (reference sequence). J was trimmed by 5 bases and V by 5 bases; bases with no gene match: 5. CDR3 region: CASSRDRGLGDTQYF. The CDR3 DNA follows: TGTGCCAGCAGCCGGGACAGGGGGCTTGGAGATACGCAGTATTTT.

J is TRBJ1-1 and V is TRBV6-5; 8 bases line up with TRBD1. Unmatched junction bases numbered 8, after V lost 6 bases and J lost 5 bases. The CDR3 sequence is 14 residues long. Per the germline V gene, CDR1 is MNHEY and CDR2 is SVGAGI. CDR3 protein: CASSDRGSATEAFF. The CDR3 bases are TGTGCCAGCAGCGACAGGGGTTCCGCGACTGAAGCTTTCTTT.

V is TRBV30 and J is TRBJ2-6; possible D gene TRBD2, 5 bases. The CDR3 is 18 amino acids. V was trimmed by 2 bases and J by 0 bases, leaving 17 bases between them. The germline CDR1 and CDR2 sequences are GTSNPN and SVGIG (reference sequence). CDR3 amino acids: CAWSRGPRRSSGANVLTF. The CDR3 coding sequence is TGTGCCTGGAGTCGCGGGCCCCGCCGATCCTCTGGGGCCAACGTCCTGACTTTC.

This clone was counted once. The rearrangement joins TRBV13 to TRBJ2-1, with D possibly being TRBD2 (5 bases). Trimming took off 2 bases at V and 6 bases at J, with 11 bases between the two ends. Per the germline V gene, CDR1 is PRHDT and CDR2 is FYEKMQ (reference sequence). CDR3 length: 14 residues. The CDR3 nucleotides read TGTGCCAGCAGCTTACCCGGGGTTGCCAATGAGCAGTTCTTC. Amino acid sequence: CASSLPGVANEQFF.

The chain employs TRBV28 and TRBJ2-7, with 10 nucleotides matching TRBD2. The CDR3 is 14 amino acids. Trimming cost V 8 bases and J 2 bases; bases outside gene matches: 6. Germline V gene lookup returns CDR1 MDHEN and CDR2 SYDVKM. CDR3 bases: TGTGCCAGCCTATTAGCGGGAGGTACCTACGAGCAGTACTTC. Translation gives CASLLAGGTYEQYF.

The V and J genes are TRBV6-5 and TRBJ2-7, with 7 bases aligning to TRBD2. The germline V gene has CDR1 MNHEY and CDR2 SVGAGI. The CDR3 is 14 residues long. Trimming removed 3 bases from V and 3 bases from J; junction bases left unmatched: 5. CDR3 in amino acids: CASSYAGESYEQYF. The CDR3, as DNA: TGTGCCAGCAGTTATGCGGGAGAGAGCTACGAGCAGTACTTC.

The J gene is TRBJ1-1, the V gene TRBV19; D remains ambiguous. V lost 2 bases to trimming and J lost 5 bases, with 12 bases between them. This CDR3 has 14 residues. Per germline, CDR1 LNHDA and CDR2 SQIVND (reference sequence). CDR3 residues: CASSIQASRTEAFF. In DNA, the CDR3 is TGTGCCAGTAGTATACAGGCTAGCCGGACTGAAGCTTTCTTT.

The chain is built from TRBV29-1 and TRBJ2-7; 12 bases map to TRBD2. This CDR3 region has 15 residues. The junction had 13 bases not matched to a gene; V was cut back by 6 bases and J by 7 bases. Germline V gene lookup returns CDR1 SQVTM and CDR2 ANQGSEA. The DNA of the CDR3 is TGCAGCGTGAAGGTGGCTAGCGGGAGGGCCGGGGAGCAGTACTTC. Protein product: CSVKVASGRAGEQYF.

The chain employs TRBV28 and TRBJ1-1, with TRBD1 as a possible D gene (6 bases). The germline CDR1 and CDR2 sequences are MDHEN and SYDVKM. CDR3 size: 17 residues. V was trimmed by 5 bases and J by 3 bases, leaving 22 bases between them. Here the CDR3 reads CASSGKTGKGSDTEAFF. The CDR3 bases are TGTGCCAGCAGTGGGAAAACAGGGAAGGGATCGGACACTGAAGCTTTCTTT. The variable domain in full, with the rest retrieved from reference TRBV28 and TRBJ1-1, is DVKVTQSSRYLVKRTGEKVFLECVQDMDHENMFWYRQDPGLGLRLIYFSYDVKMKEKGDIPEGYSVSREKKERFSLILESASTNQTSMYLCASSGKTGKGSDTEAFFGQGTRLTVV.

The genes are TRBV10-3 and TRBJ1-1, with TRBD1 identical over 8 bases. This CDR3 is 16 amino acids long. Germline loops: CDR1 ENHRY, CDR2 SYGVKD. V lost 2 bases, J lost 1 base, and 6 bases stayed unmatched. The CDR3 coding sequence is TGTGCCATCAGTGAGCCTCCGGGACAGGCGAACACTGAAGCTTTCTTT. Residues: CAISEPPGQANTEAFF.

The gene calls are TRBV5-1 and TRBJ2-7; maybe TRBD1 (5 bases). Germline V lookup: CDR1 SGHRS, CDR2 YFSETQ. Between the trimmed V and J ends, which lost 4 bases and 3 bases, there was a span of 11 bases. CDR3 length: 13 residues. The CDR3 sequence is CASSRAGYYEQYF. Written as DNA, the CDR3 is TGCGCCAGCAGCAGAGCAGGGTACTACGAGCAGTACTTC.

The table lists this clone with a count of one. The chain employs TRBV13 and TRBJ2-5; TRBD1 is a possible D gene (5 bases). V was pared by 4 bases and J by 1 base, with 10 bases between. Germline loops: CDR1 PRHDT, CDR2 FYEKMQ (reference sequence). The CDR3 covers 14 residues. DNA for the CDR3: TGTGCCAGCAGCTCCGTAGGGGTCCAAGAGACCCAGTACTTC. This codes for CASSSVGVQETQYF.

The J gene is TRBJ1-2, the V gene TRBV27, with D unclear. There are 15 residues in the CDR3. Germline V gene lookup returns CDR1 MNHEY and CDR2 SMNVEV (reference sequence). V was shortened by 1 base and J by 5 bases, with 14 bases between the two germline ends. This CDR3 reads CASSLYPLGGYGYTF. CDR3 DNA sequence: TGTGCCAGCAGTTTATACCCCCTTGGAGGGTATGGCTACACCTTC.

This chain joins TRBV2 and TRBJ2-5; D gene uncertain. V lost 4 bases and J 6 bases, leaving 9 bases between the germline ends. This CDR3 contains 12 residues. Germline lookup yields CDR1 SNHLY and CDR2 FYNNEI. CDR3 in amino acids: CASSGLWKTQYF. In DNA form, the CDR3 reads TGTGCCAGCAGTGGCTTGTGGAAGACCCAGTACTTC.